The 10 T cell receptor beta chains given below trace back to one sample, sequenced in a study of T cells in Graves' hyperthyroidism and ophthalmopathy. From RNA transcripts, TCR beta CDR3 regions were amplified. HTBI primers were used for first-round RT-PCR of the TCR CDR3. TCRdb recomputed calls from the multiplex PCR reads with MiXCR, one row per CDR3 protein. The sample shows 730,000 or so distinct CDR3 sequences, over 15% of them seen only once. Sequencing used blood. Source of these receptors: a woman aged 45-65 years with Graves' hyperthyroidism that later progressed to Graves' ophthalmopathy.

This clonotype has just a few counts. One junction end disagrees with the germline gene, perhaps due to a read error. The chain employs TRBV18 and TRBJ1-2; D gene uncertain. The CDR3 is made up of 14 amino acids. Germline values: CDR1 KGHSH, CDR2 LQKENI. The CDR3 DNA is TGTGCCAGCTCACCGGAGGGTCCCGACTATGGCTGCACCTTC. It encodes CASSPEGPDYGCTF.

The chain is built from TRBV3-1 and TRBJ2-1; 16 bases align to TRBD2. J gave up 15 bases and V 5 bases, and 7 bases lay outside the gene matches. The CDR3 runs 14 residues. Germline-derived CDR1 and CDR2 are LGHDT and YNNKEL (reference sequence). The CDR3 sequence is CASSLGLAGGQAFF. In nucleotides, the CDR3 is TGTGCCAGCAGCTTGGGACTAGCGGGGGGGCAAGCGTTCTTC.

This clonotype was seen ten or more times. The CDR3 reads CASSQDYERSWQYF. Here the CDR3 DNA reads TGTGCCAGCAGCCAAGATTACGAGAGGTCATGGCAGTACTTC. This rearrangement joins TRBV3-1 to TRBJ2-7; no firm D call. V was clipped by 0 bases and J by 9 bases, with 15 bases between them. Germline assignment: CDR1 LGHDT and CDR2 YNNKEL (reference sequence). The CDR3 is 14 residues long.

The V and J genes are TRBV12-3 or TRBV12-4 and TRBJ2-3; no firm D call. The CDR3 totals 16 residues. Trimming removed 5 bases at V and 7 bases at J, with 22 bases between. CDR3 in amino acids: CASSPPVGGERNTQYF. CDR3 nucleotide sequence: TGTGCCAGCAGTCCCCCCGTGGGTGGGGAACGGAATACGCAGTATTTT.

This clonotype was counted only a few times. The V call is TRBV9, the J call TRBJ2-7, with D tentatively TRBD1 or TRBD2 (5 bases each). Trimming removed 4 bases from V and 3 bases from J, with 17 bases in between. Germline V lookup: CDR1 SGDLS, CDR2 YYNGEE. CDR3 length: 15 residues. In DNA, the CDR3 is TGTGCCAGCAGCCCGAATTGGGACGGCGTCTACGAGCAGTACTTC. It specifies CASSPNWDGVYEQYF.

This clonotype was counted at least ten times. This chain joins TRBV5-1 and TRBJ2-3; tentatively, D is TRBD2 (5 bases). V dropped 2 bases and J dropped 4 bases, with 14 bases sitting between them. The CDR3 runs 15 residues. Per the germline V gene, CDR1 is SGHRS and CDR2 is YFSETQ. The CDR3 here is CASSLQRGLSDTQYF. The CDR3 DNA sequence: TGCGCCAGCAGCTTACAGAGAGGGCTTTCAGATACGCAGTATTTT.

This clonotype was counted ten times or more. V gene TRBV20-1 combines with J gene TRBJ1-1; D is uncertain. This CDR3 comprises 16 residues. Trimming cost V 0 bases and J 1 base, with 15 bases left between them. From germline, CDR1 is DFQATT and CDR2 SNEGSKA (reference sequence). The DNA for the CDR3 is TGCAGTGCTAGAGATTTTCGGGGAAAAGGGAACACTGAAGCTTTCTTT. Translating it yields CSARDFRGKGNTEAFF.

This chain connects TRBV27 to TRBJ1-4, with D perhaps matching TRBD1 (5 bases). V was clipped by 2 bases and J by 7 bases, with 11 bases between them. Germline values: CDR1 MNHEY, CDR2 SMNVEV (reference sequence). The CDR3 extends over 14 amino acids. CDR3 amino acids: CASSLQGSGEKLFF. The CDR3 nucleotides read TGTGCCAGCAGTTTACAGGGCTCGGGTGAAAAACTGTTTTTT.

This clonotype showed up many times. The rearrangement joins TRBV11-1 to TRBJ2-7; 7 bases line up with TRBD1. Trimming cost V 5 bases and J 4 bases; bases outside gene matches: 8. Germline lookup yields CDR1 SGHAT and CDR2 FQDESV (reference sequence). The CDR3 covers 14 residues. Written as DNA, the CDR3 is TGTGCCAGCAGCCCCAGACAGGGTGGGTACGAGCAGTACTTC. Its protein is CASSPRQGGYEQYF.

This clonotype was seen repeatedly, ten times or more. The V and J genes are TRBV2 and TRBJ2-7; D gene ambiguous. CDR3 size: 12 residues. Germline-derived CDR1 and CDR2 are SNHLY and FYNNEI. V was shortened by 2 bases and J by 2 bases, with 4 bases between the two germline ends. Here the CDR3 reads CASSEIPYEQYF. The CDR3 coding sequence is TGTGCCAGCAGTGAAATCCCCTACGAGCAGTACTTC.